The rows below give T cell receptor beta chains drawn from one sample of a study of blood T cells in healthy people across ages. TCRdb re-called the 5' RACE reads through MiXCR, storing one row per CDR3 protein. This sample has some 760,000 distinct CDR3 sequences, with 25% found just once. The same data also went into a second study, on T cells of mothers and their children.

The sequenced sample consisted of blood. These TCRs come from a boy aged 5-17 years in good health. CDR3s include the opening cysteine and the closing phenylalanine or tryptophan. The D gene is left open where the match is weak. Size values are once, few and many counts, or a class for expanded clones, and some rows have none.

d_call: .
j_call: TRBJ2-3
clone_size: few
v_call: TRBV3-1
cdr3_nt: TGTGCCAGCAGCCAACTTGGACTGACAGATACGCAGTATTTT
cdr3_aa: CASSQLGLTDTQYF

d_call: .
j_call: TRBJ2-5
clone_size: few
v_call: TRBV28
cdr3_nt: TGTGCCAGCAGAAACAGCCCTGGGGAGACCCAGTACTTC
cdr3_aa: CASRNSPGETQYF

d_call: .
j_call: TRBJ2-3
clone_size: .
v_call: TRBV6-5
cdr3_nt: TGTGCCAGCAGTTACTCGAGGGGTGCCACAGATACGCAGTATTTT
cdr3_aa: CASSYSRGATDTQYF

d_call: .
j_call: TRBJ2-2
clone_size: many
v_call: TRBV25-1
cdr3_nt: TGTGCCAGCAGTGGGAGCACCGGGGAGCTGTTTTTT
cdr3_aa: CASSGSTGELFF

d_call: .
j_call: TRBJ1-1
clone_size: few
v_call: TRBV7-9
cdr3_nt: TGTGCCAGCAGCTTATATTACACTGAAGCTTTCTTT
cdr3_aa: CASSLYYTEAFF

d_call: TRBD1
j_call: TRBJ2-5
clone_size: .
v_call: TRBV7-9
cdr3_nt: TGTGCCAGCAGCTCTAACCTAGGACAGGCGTACCAAGAGACCCAGTACTTC
cdr3_aa: CASSSNLGQAYQETQYF

d_call: .
j_call: TRBJ1-4
clone_size: .
v_call: TRBV28
cdr3_nt: TGTGCCAGCAGTTTACCCCAGAGGAACCCCAGCACTAATGAAAAACTGTTTTTT
cdr3_aa: CASSLPQRNPSTNEKLFF

d_call: .
j_call: TRBJ2-5
clone_size: few
v_call: TRBV25-1
cdr3_nt: TGTGCCAGCAGTTCCCAGTACCAAGAGACCCAGTACTTC
cdr3_aa: CASSSQYQETQYF

d_call: .
j_call: TRBJ2-3
clone_size: .
v_call: TRBV27
cdr3_nt: TGTGCCAGCAGTTTAGAGTTCAGGGAGTGGTATTTT
cdr3_aa: CASSLEFREWYF

d_call: .
j_call: TRBJ2-3
clone_size: few
v_call: TRBV29-1
cdr3_nt: TGCAGCGTTCAAGGGGACCAATCCGCCACAGATACGCAGTATTTT
cdr3_aa: CSVQGDQSATDTQYF

d_call: .
j_call: TRBJ2-5
clone_size: .
v_call: TRBV6-5
cdr3_nt: TGTGCCAGCAGGGTAAAGGGCCTCCTAGAGACCCAGTACTTC
cdr3_aa: CASRVKGLLETQYF

d_call: .
j_call: TRBJ1-2
clone_size: few
v_call: TRBV27
cdr3_nt: TGTGCCAGCAGCCCAGGGTATACAGTTATTAACTATGGCTACACCTTC
cdr3_aa: CASSPGYTVINYGYTF

d_call: TRBD2
j_call: TRBJ2-1
clone_size: .
v_call: TRBV28
cdr3_nt: TGTGCCAGCAGTTTAGGACTAGCGGGCACAGAGCAGTTCTTC
cdr3_aa: CASSLGLAGTEQFF

d_call: .
j_call: TRBJ1-6
clone_size: .
v_call: TRBV12-3/TRBV12-4
cdr3_nt: TGTGCCAGCAGTTTTAACAGCCCCCGTTCACCCCTCCACTTT
cdr3_aa: CASSFNSPRSPLHF

d_call: .
j_call: TRBJ1-2
clone_size: .
v_call: TRBV27
cdr3_nt: TGTGCCAGCAGGAGAACGGGGAGCGGCTACACCTTC
cdr3_aa: CASRRTGSGYTF

d_call: .
j_call: TRBJ1-5
clone_size: .
v_call: TRBV15
cdr3_nt: TGTGCCACCAGCACGAAACTACACGAACAGCCCCAGCATTTT
cdr3_aa: CATSTKLHEQPQHF

d_call: TRBD1
j_call: TRBJ1-2
clone_size: .
v_call: TRBV19
cdr3_nt: TGTGCCAGTACCCCCGGGACAGGGTATTATGGCTACACCTTC
cdr3_aa: CASTPGTGYYGYTF

d_call: .
j_call: TRBJ2-1
clone_size: .
v_call: TRBV19
cdr3_nt: TGTGCCAGTAGTATTGGCAATGAGCAGTTCTTC
cdr3_aa: CASSIGNEQFF

d_call: .
j_call: TRBJ2-5
clone_size: .
v_call: TRBV28
cdr3_nt: TGTGCCAGCAGCCATGACAGGAGGCAAGAGACCCAGTACTTC
cdr3_aa: CASSHDRRQETQYF

d_call: .
j_call: TRBJ2-7
clone_size: .
v_call: TRBV7-9
cdr3_nt: TGTGCCAGCAGCTTAGGTGCTGGCCCCCTGGTTAACTACGAGCAGTACTTC
cdr3_aa: CASSLGAGPLVNYEQYF

d_call: .
j_call: TRBJ2-1
clone_size: few
v_call: TRBV7-2
cdr3_nt: TGTGCCAGCAGCTTAAATCAGCGGTCCTACAATGAGCAGTTCTTC
cdr3_aa: CASSLNQRSYNEQFF

d_call: .
j_call: TRBJ2-1
clone_size: .
v_call: TRBV4-3
cdr3_nt: TGCGCCAGCAGCCAAGATTATATTAGAGGGTACAACAATGAGCAGTTCTTC
cdr3_aa: CASSQDYIRGYNNEQFF

d_call: TRBD1
j_call: TRBJ1-2
clone_size: .
v_call: TRBV29-1
cdr3_nt: TGCAGCGTTGGCAACCGATTAACAGGGGGATGGGGCTATGGCTACACCTTC
cdr3_aa: CSVGNRLTGGWGYGYTF

d_call: .
j_call: TRBJ2-7
clone_size: .
v_call: TRBV5-5
cdr3_nt: TGTGCCAGCAGCTTGGATCCTCGGACGCAGGGGAACTACGAGCAGTACTTC
cdr3_aa: CASSLDPRTQGNYEQYF

d_call: .
j_call: TRBJ2-7
clone_size: few
v_call: TRBV7-9
cdr3_nt: TGTGCCAGCAGCCCGGGACTGGTCGAGACCTACGAGCAGTACTTC
cdr3_aa: CASSPGLVETYEQYF

d_call: TRBD1
j_call: TRBJ2-1
clone_size: few
v_call: TRBV2
cdr3_nt: TGTGCCAGCAGTGGGGACAGGGCGATGGATGAGCAGTTCTTC
cdr3_aa: CASSGDRAMDEQFF

d_call: TRBD2
j_call: TRBJ2-5
clone_size: .
v_call: TRBV12-3/TRBV12-4
cdr3_nt: TGTGCCAGCAGTGCGGGACTATTAAAAGAGACCCAGTACTTC
cdr3_aa: CASSAGLLKETQYF

d_call: .
j_call: TRBJ2-7
clone_size: .
v_call: TRBV20-1
cdr3_nt: TGCAGTGCTAGAGATCTCCCCCGGGCAGAAAAGAGGTACGAGCAGTACTTC
cdr3_aa: CSARDLPRAEKRYEQYF

d_call: .
j_call: TRBJ2-5
clone_size: many
v_call: TRBV4-3
cdr3_nt: TGCGCCAGCAGCCAAGCGGGGAGCGCGACGGAGACCCAGTACTTC
cdr3_aa: CASSQAGSATETQYF

d_call: TRBD2
j_call: TRBJ2-1
clone_size: many
v_call: TRBV5-1
cdr3_nt: TGCGCCAGCAGCGCTCTAGCGGGAGGGGACAATGAGCAGTTCTTC
cdr3_aa: CASSALAGGDNEQFF

d_call: .
j_call: TRBJ1-2
clone_size: .
v_call: TRBV24-1
cdr3_nt: TGTGCCACCAGTGATTCACTCCCGGGGGGCTACACCTTC
cdr3_aa: CATSDSLPGGYTF

d_call: TRBD2
j_call: TRBJ2-7
clone_size: .
v_call: TRBV12-5
cdr3_nt: TGTGCTAGTAGTTTGTCTAGCCTAGCGGGGGGCCCTTCCTACGAGCAGTACTTC
cdr3_aa: CASSLSSLAGGPSYEQYF

d_call: TRBD1
j_call: TRBJ2-5
clone_size: few
v_call: TRBV4-1
cdr3_nt: TGCGCCAGCAGCCAAGATTGGACAGGCCAGGAGACCCAGTACTTC
cdr3_aa: CASSQDWTGQETQYF

d_call: TRBD2
j_call: TRBJ2-7
clone_size: .
v_call: TRBV7-2
cdr3_nt: TGTGCCAGCAGCAGAGGGCTGGGACTAGCGGAACGGTACGAGCAGTACTTC
cdr3_aa: CASSRGLGLAERYEQYF

d_call: .
j_call: TRBJ2-3
clone_size: few
v_call: TRBV6-5
cdr3_nt: TGTGCCAGCAGTGAAAACGAGGCGGACACAGATACGCAGTATTTT
cdr3_aa: CASSENEADTDTQYF

d_call: .
j_call: TRBJ2-1
clone_size: .
v_call: TRBV14
cdr3_nt: TGTGCCAGCAGCCAAGTGGCGGGGGCGGGCGATGAGCAGTTCTTC
cdr3_aa: CASSQVAGAGDEQFF

d_call: .
j_call: TRBJ2-4
clone_size: .
v_call: TRBV6-1
cdr3_nt: TGTGCCAGCAGTGAAGGCCCGGGTGTCAAAAACATTCAGTACTTC
cdr3_aa: CASSEGPGVKNIQYF

d_call: .
j_call: TRBJ1-4
clone_size: .
v_call: TRBV29-1
cdr3_nt: TGCAGCGCTCGACGGAAACTAGAAGAAAAACTGTTTTTT
cdr3_aa: CSARRKLEEKLFF

d_call: TRBD2
j_call: TRBJ2-3
clone_size: .
v_call: TRBV12-3/TRBV12-4
cdr3_nt: TGTGCCAGCGCCAAGGGCTCTTCTAGCGGGAAGGCAGATACGCAGTATTTT
cdr3_aa: CASAKGSSSGKADTQYF